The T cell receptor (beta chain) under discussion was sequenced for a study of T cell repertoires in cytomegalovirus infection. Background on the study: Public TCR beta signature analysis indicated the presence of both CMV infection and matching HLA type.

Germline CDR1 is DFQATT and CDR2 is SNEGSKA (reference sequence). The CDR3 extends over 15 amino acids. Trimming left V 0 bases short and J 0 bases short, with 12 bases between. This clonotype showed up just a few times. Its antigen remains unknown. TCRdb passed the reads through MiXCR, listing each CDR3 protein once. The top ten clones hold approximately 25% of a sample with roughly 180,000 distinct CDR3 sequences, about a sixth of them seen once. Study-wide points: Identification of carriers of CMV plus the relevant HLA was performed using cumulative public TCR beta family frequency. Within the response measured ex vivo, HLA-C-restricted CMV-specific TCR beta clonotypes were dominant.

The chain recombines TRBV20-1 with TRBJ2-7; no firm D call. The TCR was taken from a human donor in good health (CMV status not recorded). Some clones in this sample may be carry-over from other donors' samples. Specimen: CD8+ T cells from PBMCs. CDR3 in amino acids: CSARDEPRFSYEQYF. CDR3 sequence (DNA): TGCAGTGCTAGAGATGAACCCAGATTCTCCTACGAGCAGTACTTC.